Described below is a single T cell receptor (beta chain) sequence and its context. This entry is derived from a study of T cell clonotyping in hematopoietic cell transplantation. The method was immunoSEQ multiplex PCR; TCRdb's version includes in-frame clones alone and lacks a portion of them. The repertoire holds just over 7,500 clones, around 90% seen once, with 4.4% in the top ten. The CDR3 spans 13 residues. The V end lost 1 base, the J end lost 5 bases, and 9 bases lay between the germline ends. Germline CDR1 reads SGHDT; CDR2 reads YYEEEE. Material: PBMCs, obtained 180 days after allogeneic stem cell transplant. This chain uses TRBV5-6 with TRBJ2-5, with D possibly matching TRBD1 (6 bases). The clonotype originates from a female patient aged 50-60 years who had an allogeneic stem cell transplant from an unrelated donor, so the T cells may come from the graft donor. Some clones in this sample may be carry-over from other donors' samples. CDR3 in amino acids: CASSLPGEETQYF. CDR3 bases: TGTGCCAGCAGCTTGCCAGGGGAGGAGACCCAGTACTTC.